This T cell receptor beta chain originates from a study of blood T cell repertoires in COVID-19. Across the study: Samples taken during acute and convalescent COVID-19 were collected in the United States, Italy and Spain. T cells, B-cell-depleted T cells, or PBMCs supplied cDNA or gDNA.

Some clones are missing from TCRdb's copy, which holds only in-frame ones; the method was immunoSEQ multiplex PCR. The sample lists 200,000 to 250,000 clones, roughly 85% occurring once. Someone with COVID-19 had been met by exposed participants within 2 weeks before study entry. The clonotype was recovered from a woman aged 45-65 years who had been exposed to COVID-19. Sample: PBMCs or T cells enriched from blood (not recorded which).

In nucleotides, the CDR3 is TGTGCCAGTAGTATACAGGCCAGTGGGGGCTACACCTTC. It specifies CASSIQASGGYTF. The rearrangement uses TRBV19 and TRBJ1-2; D remains ambiguous. The germline gives CDR1 LNHDA, CDR2 SQIVND (reference sequence). CDR3 length: 13 residues. Trimming took 2 bases from V and 8 from J, leaving 12 bases between them.